This T cell receptor (beta chain) appears in the sequencing data of a study of CD4 T cells in relation to SARS-CoV-2 and coronaviruses. V dropped 7 bases and J dropped 4 bases, with 12 bases sitting between them. This CDR3 contains 13 residues. Sequencing used immunoSEQ multiplex PCR; TCRdb keeps in-frame clones, though not all of them. The table shows some 45,000 clones, with more than 65% occurring only once. With respect to this clone: Its antigen is unknown.

The chain has TRBV12-3 or TRBV12-4 and TRBJ2-3; D unresolved. The receptor was derived from an adult with COVID-19. The specimen was naive CD4+ T cells from PBMCs, cultured in vitro. Subset noted: naive CD4+ T cells isolated by negative enrichment. The CDR3 protein is CASMSVSPDTQYF. In nucleotides, the CDR3 is TGTGCCAGCATGAGCGTTTCTCCAGATACGCAGTATTTT.